This TCR beta chain is from a study of cytomegalovirus exposure and HLA in healthy donors. Study results and caveats: Most subjects' HLA-A and HLA-B alleles were reportedly predicted from TCR beta sequences.

13 Jbeta primers and 60 Vbeta primers were used for the PCR. The method was immunoSEQ multiplex PCR; TCRdb's version includes in-frame clones alone and lacks a portion of them. Of under 200,000 clones detected, around 78% appear once; the ten largest clones hold approximately 1.5%. The CDR3 length is 16 residues. The V and J ends lost 5 bases and 1 base respectively, with 15 bases between them. From germline, CDR1 is LNHNV and CDR2 YYDKDF (reference sequence). This clone was seen a handful of times. What it binds is not known. The source is a man aged 40-50 years in good health and CMV-seronegative. The sample comprised PBMCs. The V and J genes are TRBV15 and TRBJ1-3; D might be TRBD1 (6 bases). The CDR3 sequence: CATSEMGAGSGNTIYF. The CDR3 nucleotides read TGTGCCACCAGCGAAATGGGGGCTGGGTCTGGAAACACCATATATTTT. Filled out from reference TRBV15 and TRBJ1-3, the complete variable domain reads DAMVIQNPRYQVTQFGKPVTLSCSQTLNHNVMYWYQQKSSQAPKLLFHYYDKDFNNEADTPDNFQSRRPNTSFCFLDIRSPGLGDTAMYLCATSEMGAGSGNTIYFGEGSWLTVV.